This T cell receptor beta chain was observed in a study of blood T cell repertoires in COVID-19. The wider study: The United States, Italy and Spain supplied acute and convalescent COVID-19 samples.

Original analysis: Reference gene primer amplification in the assay estimated nucleated cell counts. The assay was immunoSEQ multiplex PCR, and TCRdb's table has in-frame clones only and misses some. Clonal size and the V and J genes are those of that table, whereas D and trimming came from the DNA. Among about 75,000 clones listed, 90% were seen once. This clone was observed once. This CDR3 has 14 amino acids. Germline values: CDR1 KGHSH, CDR2 LQKENI. V shed 5 bases and J shed 3 bases, with 12 bases lying between them. This clonotype was sampled from a human donor in a cohort sampled during active COVID-19. Sequenced input: peripheral blood. The J gene is TRBJ2-3, the V gene TRBV18, with D maybe TRBD2 (7 bases). The CDR3 DNA is TGTGCCAGCTCAACGGGGGGCCCAACAGATACGCAGTATTTT. This gives the protein CASSTGGPTDTQYF.